The clone carrying this TCR beta chain was seen many times. These data belong to a study of post-analysis software for immune sequencing data. Study details: Some patients lacked subtype; others had relapsing-remitting, secondary progressive or progressive-relapsing disease.

The TCR beta cDNA libraries carried unique molecular identifiers. Some 500,000 cDNA molecules were obtained per 1 to 10 million input T cells. MiXCR, run by TCRdb on the PCR reads, gives a single entry per CDR3 protein. The sample consists of some 690,000 distinct CDR3 sequences, about 27% of them appearing once. Source material: blood. The receptor was isolated from a girl aged 10 to 17 with multiple sclerosis.

The CDR3, as DNA: TGCAGTGCTAGCGGTTTCGGACTAGCGGACAATGAGCAGTTCTTC. It specifies CSASGFGLADNEQFF. The chain is built from TRBV20-1 and TRBJ2-1; 10 bases are a match to TRBD2. Germline V gene sequence: CDR1 DFQATT, CDR2 SNEGSKA (reference sequence). CDR3 length: 15 residues. Trimming at V came to 3 bases and at J to 5 bases, leaving 7 bases not matched to a gene.